A single sample is the source of the 29 T cell receptor beta chains below, sequenced in a study of CD8+ T cells in alopecia areata (dated by TCRdb to 2016 to 2019). Explained via the paper, the treatment or condition label denotes: oral pan-JAK inhibitor, 5-10 mg twice daily. Library construction relied on the immunoSEQ multiplex PCR assay. To provide template for TCR sequencing, every sample had RNA extracted and reverse transcribed into cDNA. Imported from immuneACCESS, the table was reduced by TCRdb to in-frame sequences with V and J called. These copies leave out some clones; in studies compared against another copy, an unresolved V gene accounts for under half, and the cause of the remainder is not known. The sample contains 95,000 to 110,000 clones, approximately 84% of them found a single time. The top ten clonotypes cover over 8.5% of the sample. This specimen consisted of CD8+ T cells sorted from blood, obtained at approximately week 34, from a patient treated with tofacitinib. The receptors were gathered from a human donor with alopecia areata.

The table lists this clone with a count of one. The J gene is TRBJ2-3, the V gene TRBV27; D remains ambiguous. CDR1 is MNHEY and CDR2 is SMNVEV in the germline V gene (reference sequence). The V end lost 5 bases, the J end lost 0 bases, and 6 bases lay between the germline ends. The CDR3 contains 13 residues. Here the CDR3 DNA reads TGTGCCAGCAGTCAGCTTAGCACAGATACGCAGTATTTT. This codes for CASSQLSTDTQYF.

The chain links TRBV7-9 to TRBJ2-3, with D tentatively TRBD1 or TRBD2 (5 bases each). The CDR3 loop spans 17 amino acids. Germline lookup yields CDR1 SEHNR and CDR2 FQNEAQ (reference sequence). Trimming cost V 6 bases and J 3 bases, with 22 bases left between them. CDR3 in amino acids: CASSWTLGGGKTDTQYF. The CDR3, as DNA: TGTGCCAGCAGTTGGACGCTCGGTGGGGGTAAGACAGATACGCAGTATTTT. The full variable domain, in which reference TRBV7-9 and TRBJ2-3 provide the parts outside the CDR3, is DTGVSQNPRHKITKRGQNVTFRCDPISEHNRLYWYRQTLGQGPEFLTYFQNEAQLEKSRLLSDRFSAERPKGSFSTLEIQRTEQGDSAMYLCASSWTLGGGKTDTQYFGPGTRLTVL.

The chain is built from TRBV9 and TRBJ2-2; D remains ambiguous. The V and J ends lost 0 bases and 6 bases respectively, with 3 bases between them. Germline V lookup: CDR1 SGDLS, CDR2 YYNGEE. The CDR3 spans 12 residues. The CDR3 sequence is CASSVGSGELFF. As DNA, the CDR3 is TGTGCCAGCAGCGTAGGTTCCGGGGAGCTGTTTTTT.

The sample holds one count of this clone. V and J are TRBV30 and TRBJ2-7; tentative D call: TRBD1 (6 bases). Germline lookup yields CDR1 GTSNPN and CDR2 SVGIG (reference sequence). V lost 4 bases and J 5 bases, leaving 21 bases between the germline ends. The CDR3 has 15 amino acids. The CDR3 DNA is TGTGCCTGGACCATAACAGTAGGGGGAGAACACGAGCAGTACTTC. This translates into CAWTITVGGEHEQYF.

This sequence joins TRBV10-3 and TRBJ2-3; 10 nucleotides line up with TRBD2. After removal of 5 bases from V and 2 bases from J, the junction contained 10 bases not matched to a gene. This CDR3 contains 17 residues. The V gene's germline CDR1 is ENHRY and CDR2 SYGVKD. CDR3 protein: CAISSAGTSEPTDTQYF. As DNA, the CDR3 is TGTGCCATCAGTAGCGCCGGGACTAGCGAACCCACAGATACGCAGTATTTT.

The rearrangement uses TRBV7-3 and TRBJ2-3; D is unclear. Trimming removed 4 bases at V and 2 bases at J, with 10 bases between. The CDR3 has 14 residues. Germline V gene lookup returns CDR1 SGHTA and CDR2 FQGTGA. The CDR3 DNA follows: TGTGCCAGCAGCTCCGGCGGAGCCACAGATACGCAGTATTTT. Its protein product is CASSSGGATDTQYF.

The chain combines TRBV2 with TRBJ2-1, with D perhaps TRBD1 or TRBD2 (5 bases each). Per the germline V gene, CDR1 is SNHLY and CDR2 is FYNNEI. The CDR3 is made up of 10 amino acids. The V end was cut by 8 bases, the J end by 6 bases, with 5 bases between. The CDR3 DNA reads TGTGCCAGCGGGGGCAATGAGCAGTTCTTC. Its protein is CASGGNEQFF.

The J gene is TRBJ2-3, the V gene TRBV27; unclear D gene. V lost 6 bases and J 4 bases, leaving 8 bases between the germline ends. The CDR3 spans 12 residues. CDR1 MNHEY and CDR2 SMNVEV come from the germline V gene (reference sequence). The chain's CDR3 is CASSHQSDTQYF. The CDR3 region has the DNA TGTGCCAGCAGCCACCAATCAGATACGCAGTATTTT.

The J gene is TRBJ2-5, the V gene TRBV28; 9 bases are a match to TRBD1. The CDR3 is made up of 15 amino acids. Unmatched junction bases numbered 10, after V lost 5 bases and J lost 6 bases. Germline CDR1 is MDHEN and CDR2 is SYDVKM. CDR3 bases: TGTGCCAGCAGTAAGGGGACAGGGATTAGTAAGACCCAGTACTTC. This sequence encodes CASSKGTGISKTQYF.

The chain combines TRBV27 with TRBJ2-1; 13 bases align to TRBD2. V dropped 2 bases and J dropped 4; count of bases not matched to a gene: 5. The CDR3 runs 17 residues. Germline V CDR1 and CDR2: MNHEY, SMNVEV (reference sequence). The CDR3 bases are TGTGCCAGCAGTTTACTGACTAGCGGGGGGCTTTACAATGAGCAGTTCTTC. Protein sequence: CASSLLTSGGLYNEQFF.

The V call is TRBV27, the J call TRBJ2-7, with 9 nucleotides matching TRBD2. The germline V gene encodes CDR1 MNHEY and CDR2 SMNVEV (reference sequence). The CDR3 has 15 residues. The trim removed 6 bases at V and 2 bases at J, leaving 8 bases unmatched. The CDR3 DNA follows: TGTGCCAGCAGACCCATAGCGGGAGCAGCCTACGAGCAGTACTTC. Translating gives CASRPIAGAAYEQYF.

V and J are TRBV19 and TRBJ1-2; the D gene is possibly TRBD1 (6 bases). Per germline, CDR1 LNHDA and CDR2 SQIVND (reference sequence). The CDR3 extends over 16 amino acids. Trimming cost V 1 base and J 0 bases, with 12 bases left between them. CDR3 DNA sequence: TGTGCCAGTAGTATAGGACAGGCTATTGCTAACTATGGCTACACCTTC. It translates to CASSIGQAIANYGYTF.

The V gene is TRBV29-1, the J gene TRBJ2-1, with 12 bases lining up with TRBD2. This CDR3 region has 14 residues. V was pared by 7 bases and J by 4 bases, with 5 bases of the junction left unmatched. Germline V lookup: CDR1 SQVTM, CDR2 ANQGSEA. The chain's CDR3 is CSGELAGGYNEQFF. For the CDR3, the DNA is TGCAGCGGCGAACTAGCGGGGGGTTACAATGAGCAGTTCTTC.

The CDR3 protein is CASSPLAGFTDTQYF. CDR3 DNA sequence: TGCGCCAGCAGCCCCCTGGCGGGGTTCACAGATACGCAGTATTTT. V is TRBV5-1 and J is TRBJ2-3; maybe TRBD2 (6 bases). V lost 4 bases and J 2 bases, leaving 14 bases between the germline ends. The CDR3 length is 15 residues. The V gene's germline CDR1 is SGHRS and CDR2 YFSETQ.

The gene calls are TRBV10-1 and TRBJ2-7; TRBD2 agrees at 13 bases. The junction had 11 bases not matched to a gene; V was cut back by 6 bases and J by 0 bases. CDR1 is WNHNN, CDR2 SYGVQD, per germline (reference sequence). CDR3 length equals 18 residues. CDR3 loop: CASRDPSGTSGVSYEQYF. CDR3 bases: TGCGCCAGCAGAGACCCATCCGGGACTAGCGGGGTCTCCTACGAGCAGTACTTC.

This sequence joins TRBV7-9 and TRBJ1-2; D call uncertain. Germline CDR1 reads SEHNR; CDR2 reads FQNEAQ (reference sequence). The CDR3 sequence is 12 residues long. V was cut by 6 bases and J by 4 bases, with 9 bases left in between. The CDR3 loop is CASRPLGYGYTF. The CDR3 bases are TGTGCCAGCAGACCACTCGGCTATGGCTACACCTTC.

The chain has TRBV7-6 and TRBJ2-1; TRBD1 aligns across 9 bases. Germline CDR1 SGHVS, CDR2 FNYEAQ. V shed 1 base and J 10 bases; nucleotides not matched to a gene: 5. CDR3 size: 14 residues. CDR3 protein: CASSLGTGEKEQFF. The CDR3 DNA sequence: TGTGCCAGCAGCTTAGGGACAGGGGAAAAAGAGCAGTTCTTC. Drawing the rest from reference TRBV7-6 and TRBJ2-1, the complete variable domain is GAGVSQSPRYKVTKRGQDVALRCDPISGHVSLYWYRQALGQGPEFLTYFNYEAQQDKSGLPNDRFSAERPEGSISTLTIQRTEQRDSAMYRCASSLGTGEKEQFFGPGTRLTVL.

This rearrangement joins TRBV7-9 to TRBJ2-1; D is possibly TRBD1 or TRBD2 (5 bases each). Trimming pared 3 bases from V and 8 bases from J, leaving 11 bases between. CDR3 length: 13 residues. In germline, CDR1 is SEHNR, CDR2 FQNEAQ (reference sequence). CDR3 residues: CASSFGTSHEQFF. In DNA form, the CDR3 reads TGTGCCAGCAGCTTTGGGACCAGCCATGAGCAGTTCTTC. Complete variable domain (other parts from reference TRBV7-9 and TRBJ2-1): DTGVSQNPRHKITKRGQNVTFRCDPISEHNRLYWYRQTLGQGPEFLTYFQNEAQLEKSRLLSDRFSAERPKGSFSTLEIQRTEQGDSAMYLCASSFGTSHEQFFGPGTRLTVL.

The J gene is TRBJ1-4, the V gene TRBV18, with 8 bases aligning to TRBD1. J gave up 6 bases and V 3 bases, and 15 bases lay outside the gene matches. Germline V gene lookup returns CDR1 KGHSH and CDR2 LQKENI. This CDR3 is built from 18 residues. The CDR3 bases are TGTGCCAGCTCACCCTTGACAGGGGACCCCTTAATGGATGAAAAACTGTTTTTT. Amino acids: CASSPLTGDPLMDEKLFF.

This chain connects TRBV4-1 to TRBJ2-5; a possible D gene is TRBD2 (5 bases). The CDR3 is 16 amino acids. Trimming cost V 4 bases and J 4 bases, with 19 bases left between them. In germline, CDR1 is MGHRA, CDR2 YSYEKL. The CDR3 DNA sequence: TGCGCCAGCAGCCTGCAGCCGGACTCCCTGGGAGAGACCCAGTACTTC. Its protein is CASSLQPDSLGETQYF.

The chain has TRBV10-3 and TRBJ2-1; 10 bases line up with TRBD2. The trim removed 0 bases at V and 6 bases at J, leaving 2 bases unmatched. The germline CDR1 and CDR2 sequences are ENHRY and SYGVKD. There are 15 residues in the CDR3. CDR3 amino acids: CAISESLAGGNEQFF. The DNA for the CDR3 is TGTGCCATCAGTGAGTCTTTAGCGGGAGGCAATGAGCAGTTCTTC.

The chain is built from TRBV4-1 and TRBJ2-7, with 8 bases identical to TRBD2. The CDR3 loop spans 14 amino acids. Trimming removed 5 bases from V and 4 bases from J; junction bases left unmatched: 7. Per the germline V gene, CDR1 is MGHRA and CDR2 is YSYEKL. The CDR3 DNA is TGCGCCAGCAGCGCTGACGGGGGGGCATACGAGCAGTACTTC. Translation gives CASSADGGAYEQYF.

This chain links TRBV4-1 with TRBJ1-1; no clear D gene. There are 16 residues in the CDR3. V was cut by 1 base and J by 1 base, with 13 bases left in between. CDR1 and CDR2 (germline): MGHRA, YSYEKL. The CDR3 sequence is CASSQAVGPPNTEAFF. The CDR3 DNA is TGCGCCAGCAGCCAAGCCGTTGGGCCCCCGAACACTGAAGCTTTCTTT.

This clone was detected once. V is TRBV19 and J is TRBJ1-1; the D gene is possibly TRBD1 (6 bases). CDR3 size: 14 residues. Per the germline V gene, CDR1 is LNHDA and CDR2 is SQIVND (reference sequence). Trimming removed 1 base at V and 4 bases at J, with 10 bases between. The CDR3 DNA sequence: TGTGCCAGTAGTATAGTAGGGGGGGCCACTGAAGCTTTCTTT. Translation gives CASSIVGGATEAFF.

V is TRBV7-7 and J is TRBJ2-2; 9 nucleotides agree with TRBD1. The CDR3 has 15 amino acids. CDR1 and CDR2 (germline): SSHAT, FNYEAQ (reference sequence). Trimming took 5 bases from V and 7 from J; bases not matched to a gene: 8. Here the CDR3 DNA reads TGTGCCAGCAGCAATACCGGGACAGGGTTCGGGGAGCTGTTTTTT. Its protein product is CASSNTGTGFGELFF.

This clone was recorded a few times. The chain joins TRBV27 to TRBJ2-5, with D unclear. With 5 bases removed from V and 3 bases from J, the gap between germline ends came to 10 bases. This CDR3 region has 13 residues. The germline CDR1 and CDR2 sequences are MNHEY and SMNVEV (reference sequence). In DNA, the CDR3 is TGTGCCAGCAGTAACCTAGTCGAAGAGACCCAGTACTTC. This encodes CASSNLVEETQYF.

The genes are TRBV4-1 and TRBJ2-5; the D is unclear. Trimming pared 5 bases from V and 0 bases from J, leaving 1 base between. This CDR3 contains 11 residues. Per the germline V gene, CDR1 is MGHRA and CDR2 is YSYEKL. The CDR3 region is CASSYQETQYF. The CDR3 DNA reads TGCGCCAGCAGCTACCAAGAGACCCAGTACTTC.

V usage is TRBV5-4 and J usage is TRBJ2-7, with D possibly matching TRBD1 (6 bases). Germline-derived CDR1 and CDR2 are SGHNT and YYREEE (reference sequence). V was pared by 0 bases and J by 2 bases, with 12 bases between. CDR3 length equals 15 residues. Written as DNA, the CDR3 is TGTGCCAGCAGCTTGGCCACTTGGGGGCCCTACGAGCAGTACTTC. Encoded protein: CASSLATWGPYEQYF.

This chain connects TRBV23-1 to TRBJ2-1; tentatively, D is TRBD2 (6 bases). TRBV23-1 is noted as an ORF with a role that remains uncertain. V lost 6 bases, J lost 0 bases, and 12 bases lay in between. The CDR3 sequence is 15 residues long. The CDR3 reads CASRRGLISYNEQFF. As DNA, the CDR3 is TGCGCCAGCAGACGTGGACTAATCTCCTACAATGAGCAGTTCTTC.